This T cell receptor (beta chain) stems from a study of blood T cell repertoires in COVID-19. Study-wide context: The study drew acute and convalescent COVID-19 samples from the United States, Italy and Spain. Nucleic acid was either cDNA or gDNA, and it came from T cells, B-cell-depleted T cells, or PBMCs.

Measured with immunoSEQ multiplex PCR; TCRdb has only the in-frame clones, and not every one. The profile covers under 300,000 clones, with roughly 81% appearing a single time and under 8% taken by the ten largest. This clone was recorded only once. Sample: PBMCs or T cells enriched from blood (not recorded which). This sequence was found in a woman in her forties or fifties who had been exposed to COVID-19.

CDR3 sequence reads: CASSSLGGETQYF. The DNA for the CDR3 is TGCGCCAGCAGCTCCCTGGGGGGGGAGACCCAGTACTTC. The chain has TRBV5-1 and TRBJ2-5; TRBD2 agrees at 7 bases. The germline gives CDR1 SGHRS, CDR2 YFSETQ. With V trimmed by 3 bases and J by 5 bases, 4 bases remained unmatched. The CDR3 has 13 amino acids.